Shown below are 13 T cell receptor beta chains from a single sample sequenced in a study. In TCRdb, the RT-PCR reads were re-called with MiXCR into one record per CDR3 protein. The sample lists around 700,000 distinct CDR3 sequences, approximately 14% occurring once. Sequenced input: memory CD4+ T cells from blood. The receptors derive from a female donor in good health, serving as a healthy control.

In its sample, this clonotype was seen many times. As DNA, the CDR3 is TGCGCCAGCAGTGAGTCCTACCAGCCCCAGCATTTT. Translating gives CASSESYQPQHF. This chain joins TRBV10-2 and TRBJ1-5, with D uncertain. Trimming cost V 0 bases and J 7 bases, with 4 bases left between them. The CDR3 has 12 amino acids. Germline assignment: CDR1 WSHSY and CDR2 SAAADI.

The chain is built from TRBV28 and TRBJ1-2; D remains unclear. The CDR3 is made up of 13 amino acids. V dropped 2 bases and J dropped 5 bases, with 9 bases sitting between them. From germline, CDR1 is MDHEN and CDR2 SYDVKM. CDR3 DNA sequence: TGTGCCAGCAGTTTAGGGGTTACTTATGGCTACACCTTC. Its translation is CASSLGVTYGYTF.

There are many counts of this clonotype. The rearrangement links TRBV20-1 to TRBJ2-3; D call uncertain. The V gene lost 5 bases and the J gene lost 2 bases, with 20 bases spanning the gap. Germline lookup yields CDR1 DFQATT and CDR2 SNEGSKA (reference sequence). The CDR3 runs 16 residues. CDR3 sequence: CSAPGAFLLLTDTQYF. CDR3 DNA sequence: TGCAGTGCTCCGGGTGCCTTTCTTCTTCTCACAGATACGCAGTATTTT.

The rearrangement links TRBV19 to TRBJ1-5, with a possible D match to TRBD1 (5 bases). The CDR3 has 14 residues. Germline loops: CDR1 LNHDA, CDR2 SQIVND (reference sequence). Trimming shortened V by 3 bases and J by 7 bases, and 13 bases separated the two germline ends. CDR3 sequence reads: CASSMRGKGQPQHF. In DNA, the CDR3 is TGTGCCAGTAGTATGCGAGGGAAGGGGCAGCCCCAGCATTTT.

The chain is built from TRBV6-6 and TRBJ1-5; D gene uncertain. This CDR3 is built from 17 residues. In germline, CDR1 is MNHNY, CDR2 SVGAGI (reference sequence). V was cut by 0 bases and J by 4 bases, with 16 bases left in between. The CDR3: CASSYSTIGGGNQPQHF. In DNA form, the CDR3 reads TGTGCCAGCAGTTACTCAACCATCGGCGGAGGGAATCAGCCCCAGCATTTT.

The gene calls are TRBV12-3 or TRBV12-4 and TRBJ2-5; 10 bases are shared with TRBD2. Trimming cost V 5 bases and J 2 bases; bases outside gene matches: 5. The CDR3 has 15 amino acids. The CDR3 reads CASSHFSGGQETQYF. In DNA, the CDR3 is TGTGCCAGCAGTCATTTTAGCGGGGGGCAAGAGACCCAGTACTTC.

This clonotype was seen more than once but under ten times. The CDR3 DNA follows: TGTGCCAGCAGCGTGTACGGGACTAGCTCAAATACGCAGTATTTT. Translated: CASSVYGTSSNTQYF. The genes are TRBV7-2 and TRBJ2-3; 9 bases align to TRBD2. Germline V lookup: CDR1 SGHTA, CDR2 FQGNSA. This CDR3 spans 15 amino acids. The trim removed 5 bases at V and 7 bases at J, leaving 10 bases unmatched.

This clonotype came up many times. This sequence joins TRBV12-3 or TRBV12-4 and TRBJ1-2; 9 nucleotides line up with TRBD1. The V gene end was trimmed by 5 bases and the J gene end by 6 bases; junction bases not matched to a gene: 10. The CDR3 covers 15 residues. The CDR3 coding sequence is TGTGCCAGCAGTGGTCAGAATGGACAGGGGAATGGCTACACCTTC. Protein: CASSGQNGQGNGYTF.

Only a few counts were recorded for this clonotype. The chain has TRBV5-1 and TRBJ2-2; 7 bases map to TRBD1. CDR3 length: 16 amino acids. Germline V gene data show CDR1 as SGHRS and CDR2 as YFSETQ. J gave up 3 bases and V 9 bases, and 14 bases lay outside the gene matches. CDR3 nucleotides: TGCGCCACCTCAAACCGACAGGGCTCATACACCGGGGAGCTGTTTTTT. The encoded protein is CATSNRQGSYTGELFF.

This clonotype was seen ten or more times. The chain recombines TRBV20-1 with TRBJ2-2, with 8 bases lining up with TRBD2. This CDR3 comprises 16 residues. The trim removed 3 bases at V and 2 bases at J, leaving 8 bases unmatched. In germline, CDR1 is DFQATT, CDR2 SNEGSKA (reference sequence). CDR3 nucleotides: TGCAGTGCTAGTAGGCCGGGACTAGGTAACACCGGGGAGCTGTTTTTT. Translating it yields CSASRPGLGNTGELFF.

The rearrangement uses TRBV30 and TRBJ2-3, with 12 bases fitting TRBD1. The CDR3 is 15 amino acids. V was clipped by 7 bases and J by 5 bases; unmatched bases: 10. Germline values: CDR1 GTSNPN, CDR2 SVGIG (reference sequence). Here the CDR3 DNA reads TGTGCCTTGGGCTCCGGGACAGGGGGCCAAGATACGCAGTATTTT. It yields the protein CALGSGTGGQDTQYF.

V usage is TRBV6-2 or TRBV6-3 and J usage is TRBJ2-1; 9 bases fit TRBD2. This CDR3 contains 13 residues. Looked up from germline, CDR1 is MNHEY and CDR2 is SVGEGT. With 8 bases clipped from V and 8 bases from J, the junction kept 7 bases outside the gene matches. In DNA, the CDR3 is TGTGCCAGCGGGGCTAGCGGGATACATGAGCAGTTCTTC. Protein sequence: CASGASGIHEQFF.

This clonotype was counted a few times. This rearrangement joins TRBV20-1 to TRBJ2-5, with unresolved D. The CDR3 is 12 residues long. Germline V CDR1 and CDR2: DFQATT, SNEGSKA (reference sequence). Trimming stripped 8 bases from V and 0 bases from J, with 10 bases between. The CDR3 DNA reads as TGCAGTTCGCCTATTAACCAAGAGACCCAGTACTTC. Its protein is CSSPINQETQYF.